Below are 5 T cell receptor beta chains sequenced from a single sample in a study of T-cell memory formation after mild COVID-19. Each CDR3 protein gets one entry after TCRdb re-called the 5' RACE reads with MiXCR. This sample has just under 350,000 distinct CDR3 sequences; 10% to 15% occur once, and the top ten carry around a fifth. Source material: PBMCs or a T cell subset sorted from them (not recorded which). These receptors all come from a man aged 18 to 29 who had mild COVID-19 (a few samples of this study predate the infection). Cell type and time point are not known.

This clonotype was counted only a few times. The V and J genes are TRBV20-1 and TRBJ1-1; 10 nucleotides match TRBD1. Germline V lookup: CDR1 DFQATT, CDR2 SNEGSKA (reference sequence). The CDR3 sequence is 14 residues long. V was pared by 5 bases and J by 5 bases, with 8 bases of the junction left unmatched. This CDR3 is CSAPRQGAITEAFF. CDR3 DNA sequence: TGCAGTGCTCCTCGACAGGGGGCGATTACTGAAGCTTTCTTT.

The rearrangement links TRBV6-5 to TRBJ1-5; TRBD1 might be the D (5 bases). Trimming shortened V by 5 bases and J by 6 bases, and 14 bases separated the two germline ends. Germline V gene sequence: CDR1 MNHEY, CDR2 SVGAGI. This CDR3 spans 14 amino acids. CDR3 residues: CASSLMGVGQPQHF. DNA for the CDR3: TGTGCCAGCAGTCTAATGGGGGTTGGTCAGCCCCAGCATTTT.

This clonotype came up a few times. In nucleotides, the CDR3 is TGTGCCAGCAGCGACCGTTACGAGCGGGGGCGAGGAGATACGCAGTATTTT. This sequence encodes CASSDRYERGRGDTQYF. The genes are TRBV9 and TRBJ2-3; 8 positions agree with TRBD2. CDR3 length: 17 amino acids. V was pared by 3 bases and J by 5 bases, with 14 bases of the junction left unmatched. Germline loops: CDR1 SGDLS, CDR2 YYNGEE. Combining the CDR3 with reference TRBV9 and TRBJ2-3 gives the whole variable domain DSGVTQTPKHLITATGQRVTLRCSPRSGDLSVYWYQQSLDQGLQFLIQYYNGEERAKGNILERFSAQQFPDLHSELNLSSLELGDSALYFCASSDRYERGRGDTQYFGPGTRLTVL.

The V call is TRBV11-2, the J call TRBJ2-2; 7 bases line up with TRBD1. This CDR3 is 16 amino acids long. From germline, CDR1 is SGHAT and CDR2 FQNNGV. V dropped 3 bases and J dropped 7; count of bases not matched to a gene: 11. The CDR3 is CASSFRTGFLFGELFF. The DNA of the CDR3 is TGTGCCAGCAGCTTTAGGACAGGTTTTCTCTTCGGGGAGCTGTTTTTT.

The CDR3, as DNA: TGTGCCAGCAGCCAGGGACCCTATAATTCACCCCTCCACTTT. Protein: CASSQGPYNSPLHF. V gene TRBV7-9 combines with J gene TRBJ1-6; possible D gene TRBD1, 5 bases. Germline V gene lookup returns CDR1 SEHNR and CDR2 FQNEAQ (reference sequence). This CDR3 contains 14 residues. The ends were cut back, 5 bases at V and 2 bases at J, with 7 bases in the middle.